A single sample is the source of the 22 T cell receptor beta chains below, sequenced in a study of blood T cell repertoires in COVID-19. Generated by immunoSEQ multiplex PCR, the TCRdb table keeps only in-frame clones and is missing some. There are more than 95,000 clones in the sample; 80% to 90% occur only once, and approximately 7.2% lies in the top ten. Input material: peripheral blood. The receptor set was obtained from an older man who had recovered from COVID-19.

The chain carries TRBV6-6 and TRBJ1-5; D is possibly TRBD1 (5 bases). V was cut by 3 bases and J by 5 bases, with 14 bases left in between. From germline, CDR1 is MNHNY and CDR2 SVGAGI (reference sequence). This CDR3 region has 15 residues. CDR3 coding DNA: TGTGCCAGCAGTTATACCGGCAGGGATCATCAGCCCCAGCATTTT. It codes for CASSYTGRDHQPQHF.

This clone has ten or more counts. This chain connects TRBV18 to TRBJ1-5; D remains ambiguous. Between the trimmed V and J ends, which lost 3 bases and 3 bases, there was a span of 12 bases. Germline lookup yields CDR1 KGHSH and CDR2 LQKENI. This CDR3 is built from 15 residues. CDR3 region: CASSPVGGSNQPQHF. The CDR3 DNA is TGTGCCAGCTCACCGGTCGGAGGGTCCAATCAGCCCCAGCATTTT.

This chain links TRBV5-1 with TRBJ1-1; D remains ambiguous. Looked up from germline, CDR1 is SGHRS and CDR2 is YFSETQ. V was cut by 0 bases and J by 7 bases, with 16 bases left in between. CDR3 size: 15 residues. The CDR3 nucleotides read TGCGCCAGCAGCTTGGCCAATGGACTTGGTATTGAAGCTTTCTTT. This translates into CASSLANGLGIEAFF. The full variable domain, completed using reference TRBV5-1 and TRBJ1-1, is KAGVTQTPRYLIKTRGQQVTLSCSPISGHRSVSWYQQTPGQGLQFLFEYFSETQRNKGNFPGRFSGRQFSNSRSEMNVSTLELGDSALYLCASSLANGLGIEAFFGQGTRLTVV.

The J gene is TRBJ2-3, the V gene TRBV11-3; TRBD2 aligns across 8 bases. The CDR3 is 16 residues long. The junction had 6 bases not matched to a gene; V was cut back by 4 bases and J by 0 bases. Germline loops: CDR1 SGHNT, CDR2 YENEEA. The CDR3 reads CASSSGLAPSTDTQYF. Here the CDR3 DNA reads TGTGCCAGCAGCTCCGGACTAGCTCCAAGCACAGATACGCAGTATTTT.

The rearrangement links TRBV27 to TRBJ2-5, with a weak D call TRBD2 (6 bases). This CDR3 contains 15 residues. With 3 bases removed from V and 4 bases from J, the gap between germline ends came to 15 bases. The germline V gene encodes CDR1 MNHEY and CDR2 SMNVEV (reference sequence). Written as DNA, the CDR3 is TGTGCCAGCAGTTTGGACTGGAGGGCCCGAGAGACCCAGTACTTC. Its translation: CASSLDWRARETQYF.

The rearrangement links TRBV11-2 to TRBJ2-3, with unresolved D. V lost 0 bases, J lost 4 bases, and 11 bases lay in between. Germline CDR1 is SGHAT and CDR2 is FQNNGV. The CDR3 spans 15 residues. CDR3: CASSLDPSRADTQYF. The CDR3 DNA sequence: TGTGCCAGCAGCTTAGATCCTTCGCGAGCAGATACGCAGTATTTT.

This clone was counted a single time. The chain combines TRBV30 with TRBJ2-2; 9 positions agree with TRBD2. This CDR3 is built from 15 residues. V gave up 3 bases and J gave up 5 bases; unmatched junction bases: 7. Per germline, CDR1 GTSNPN and CDR2 SVGIG (reference sequence). This CDR3 reads CAWSKGRGGTGELFF. In nucleotides, the CDR3 is TGTGCCTGGAGCAAGGGGCGGGGGGGGACCGGGGAGCTGTTTTTT.

The chain combines TRBV5-5 with TRBJ1-2; TRBD1 aligns across 7 bases. Germline loops: CDR1 SGHKS, CDR2 YYEKEE (reference sequence). There are 14 residues in the CDR3. Unmatched junction bases numbered 5, after V lost 2 bases and J lost 4 bases. CDR3 sequence reads: CASSLGGRGYGYTF. CDR3 sequence (DNA): TGTGCCAGCAGCTTAGGGGGCAGGGGCTATGGCTACACCTTC.

The V call is TRBV5-1, the J call TRBJ2-1; TRBD1 might be the D (5 bases). With 5 bases removed from V and 4 bases from J, the gap between germline ends came to 10 bases. The CDR3 loop spans 13 amino acids. Germline lookup yields CDR1 SGHRS and CDR2 YFSETQ. CDR3 nucleotide sequence: TGCGCCAGCAGACAAGACAGTTACAATGAGCAGTTCTTC. The encoded protein is CASRQDSYNEQFF. Full variable domain (remainder filled in from reference TRBV5-1 and TRBJ2-1): KAGVTQTPRYLIKTRGQQVTLSCSPISGHRSVSWYQQTPGQGLQFLFEYFSETQRNKGNFPGRFSGRQFSNSRSEMNVSTLELGDSALYLCASRQDSYNEQFFGPGTRLTVL.

The gene calls are TRBV5-4 and TRBJ2-2; a possible D gene is TRBD2 (5 bases). CDR3 length equals 16 residues. Looked up from germline, CDR1 is SGHNT and CDR2 is YYREEE (reference sequence). The V end lost 1 base, the J end lost 3 bases, and 13 bases lay between the germline ends. The CDR3 is CASSLKRERDTGELFF. The CDR3 region has the DNA TGTGCCAGCAGCTTGAAGAGGGAACGGGACACCGGGGAGCTGTTTTTT.

The rearrangement links TRBV10-2 to TRBJ2-2; D uncertain. The V and J ends lost 5 bases and 0 bases respectively, with 13 bases between them. Germline V lookup: CDR1 WSHSY, CDR2 SAAADI. The CDR3 contains 16 residues. CDR3 region: CASSSSWQSNTGELFF. The CDR3 DNA is TGCGCCAGCAGTTCCTCGTGGCAGTCGAACACCGGGGAGCTGTTTTTT.

The chain carries TRBV28 and TRBJ2-7; D perhaps matches TRBD2 (6 bases). Germline loops: CDR1 MDHEN, CDR2 SYDVKM. The CDR3 is 14 residues long. The germline V and J ends were trimmed by 2 bases and 3 bases, with 11 bases remaining between them. The CDR3 reads CASSLPGEIYEQYF. The CDR3 DNA reads as TGTGCCAGCAGTTTACCGGGGGAGATCTACGAGCAGTACTTC.

The chain has TRBV11-3 and TRBJ2-7; 9 bases fit TRBD1. The CDR3 totals 15 residues. The junction had 5 bases not matched to a gene; V was cut back by 5 bases and J by 0 bases. Germline V lookup: CDR1 SGHNT, CDR2 YENEEA. The CDR3 DNA follows: TGTGCCAGCAGCCACGGGACAGGGAGCTCCTACGAGCAGTACTTC. The encoded protein is CASSHGTGSSYEQYF.

This rearrangement joins TRBV6-5 to TRBJ2-2, with TRBD2 identical over 9 bases. Germline loops: CDR1 MNHEY, CDR2 SVGAGI. This CDR3 is 15 amino acids long. The ends lost 5 bases at V and 0 bases at J; junction bases unmatched: 1. CDR3 sequence: CASSRTSANTGELFF. The CDR3, as DNA: TGTGCCAGCAGTAGGACTAGCGCGAACACCGGGGAGCTGTTTTTT.

The chain is built from TRBV5-1 and TRBJ2-5, with no clear D. CDR3 length equals 14 residues. Germline loops: CDR1 SGHRS, CDR2 YFSETQ. V gave up 4 bases and J gave up 5 bases, with 15 bases separating them. The CDR3 loop is CASSPGELRETQYF. CDR3 in DNA: TGCGCCAGCAGCCCGGGTGAGCTTAGGGAGACCCAGTACTTC. The whole variable domain, remainder taken from reference TRBV5-1 and TRBJ2-5, is KAGVTQTPRYLIKTRGQQVTLSCSPISGHRSVSWYQQTPGQGLQFLFEYFSETQRNKGNFPGRFSGRQFSNSRSEMNVSTLELGDSALYLCASSPGELRETQYFGPGTRLLVL.

V is TRBV5-1 and J is TRBJ2-2; perhaps TRBD1 as D (5 bases). V lost 6 bases and J 6 bases, leaving 18 bases between the germline ends. The CDR3 is 15 residues long. Germline V gene lookup returns CDR1 SGHRS and CDR2 YFSETQ. This chain's CDR3 is CASTQYQTASGELFF. The CDR3 nucleotides are TGCGCCAGCACCCAATATCAGACAGCCTCCGGGGAGCTGTTTTTT.

This chain connects TRBV2 to TRBJ2-5; 13 bases are shared with TRBD2. Germline CDR1 reads SNHLY; CDR2 reads FYNNEI. CDR3 length equals 18 residues. With 2 bases clipped from V and 5 bases from J, the junction kept 11 bases outside the gene matches. The DNA of the CDR3 is TGTGCCAGCAGTGAATTCGGACTAGCGGGGGCCGGGGGGGAGACCCAGTACTTC. Encoded protein: CASSEFGLAGAGGETQYF.

The V and J genes are TRBV18 and TRBJ2-2; TRBD2 matches 13 bases. Per the germline V gene, CDR1 is KGHSH and CDR2 is LQKENI. The J segment lost 2 bases and the V segment lost 6 bases, leaving 3 bases of the junction unmatched. There are 16 residues in the CDR3. The CDR3 nucleotides read TGTGCCAGCTCTGGACTAGCGGGGGACAACACCGGGGAGCTGTTTTTT. Its translation: CASSGLAGDNTGELFF.

CDR3 DNA sequence: TGTGCCAGCAGTTACTCGCGGGAGCCAGATACGCAGTATTTT. This codes for CASSYSREPDTQYF. The rearrangement joins TRBV6-2 or TRBV6-3 to TRBJ2-3; 7 bases match TRBD2. Per germline, CDR1 MNHEY and CDR2 SVGEGT. The length of the CDR3 is 14 residues. The junction had 1 base not matched to a gene; V was cut back by 0 bases and J by 4 bases.

This chain joins TRBV5-6 and TRBJ2-7, with TRBD2 identical over 8 bases. This CDR3 is built from 13 residues. The J segment lost 3 bases and the V segment lost 4 bases, leaving 3 bases of the junction unmatched. Germline V gene data show CDR1 as SGHDT and CDR2 as YYEEEE. In DNA, the CDR3 is TGTGCCAGCAGCACGGGACTAGTCTACGAGCAGTACTTC. Its protein is CASSTGLVYEQYF.

The rearrangement links TRBV19 to TRBJ2-1, with a weak D call TRBD2 (5 bases). CDR1 and CDR2 from the germline V gene are LNHDA and SQIVND (reference sequence). The CDR3 contains 15 residues. Trimming removed 6 bases at V and 4 bases at J, with 16 bases between. The chain's CDR3 is CASRSGVWTYNEQFF. CDR3 DNA: TGTGCCAGTAGGTCCGGGGTTTGGACGTACAATGAGCAGTTCTTC.

This rearrangement joins TRBV27 to TRBJ1-5; 11 nucleotides match TRBD1. The CDR3 sequence is 15 residues long. From germline, CDR1 is MNHEY and CDR2 SMNVEV (reference sequence). Trimming at V came to 6 bases and at J to 0 bases, leaving 1 base not matched to a gene. The CDR3 sequence is CASRDRGLSNQPQHF. In DNA, the CDR3 is TGTGCCAGCAGGGACAGGGGGCTTAGCAATCAGCCCCAGCATTTT.